Listed here are 26 T cell receptor beta chains from one sample, sequenced in a study of blood T cell repertoires in COVID-19. Using immunoSEQ multiplex PCR, the repertoire was profiled, and TCRdb retains in-frame clones only, with some absent. Of some 300,000 clones in the sample, around 84% were seen once. Sequenced input: peripheral blood. The receptor set was obtained from a man between 65 and 85 years old with acute or convalescent COVID-19.

This sequence joins TRBV5-5 and TRBJ2-3; TRBD2 matches at 10 bases. After removal of 5 bases from V and 0 bases from J, the junction contained 0 bases not matched to a gene. The germline V gene encodes CDR1 SGHKS and CDR2 YYEKEE (reference sequence). The CDR3 consists of 14 residues. In nucleotides, the CDR3 is TGTGCCAGCAGACTAGCGGGAAGCACAGATACGCAGTATTTT. This sequence encodes CASRLAGSTDTQYF. The full variable domain, rest sourced from reference TRBV5-5 and TRBJ2-3, is DAGVTQSPTHLIKTRGQQVTLRCSPISGHKSVSWYQQVLGQGPQFIFQYYEKEERGRGNFPDRFSARQFPNYSSELNVNALLLGDSALYLCASRLAGSTDTQYFGPGTRLTVL.

J is TRBJ1-1 and V is TRBV6-2 or TRBV6-3; 8 positions match TRBD1. With V trimmed by 0 bases and J by 0 bases, 6 bases remained unmatched. The germline V gene encodes CDR1 MNHEY and CDR2 SVGEGT. The CDR3 is 17 residues long. The CDR3 DNA reads TGTGCCAGCAGTTACTCGCCCGGACAGGGATTGAACACTGAAGCTTTCTTT. Amino acid sequence: CASSYSPGQGLNTEAFF.

The CDR3 nucleotides read TGTGCCAGCAGCCCGGGACAGGGGATAAGGGGCTACACCTTC. Translating gives CASSPGQGIRGYTF. This chain uses TRBV6-5 with TRBJ1-2; 10 bases map to TRBD1. This CDR3 region has 14 residues. The V segment lost 6 bases and the J segment 8 bases; nucleotides outside the gene matches: 9. Germline CDR1 is MNHEY and CDR2 is SVGAGI.

This clone was recorded once. V usage is TRBV7-2 and J usage is TRBJ1-1; D unresolved. The V end lost 7 bases, the J end lost 5 bases, and 11 bases lay between the germline ends. CDR1 is SGHTA and CDR2 is FQGNSA in the germline V gene. This CDR3 is 12 amino acids long. Here the CDR3 reads CASTRGWTEAFF. The CDR3 bases are TGTGCCAGCACCCGGGGTTGGACTGAAGCTTTCTTT.

The rearrangement joins TRBV5-1 to TRBJ2-7; the D is unclear. The V and J ends lost 4 bases and 0 bases respectively, with 8 bases between them. From germline, CDR1 is SGHRS and CDR2 YFSETQ. The CDR3 totals 13 residues. The CDR3: CASSLSSSYEQYF. The DNA of the CDR3 is TGCGCCAGCAGCCTATCAAGCTCCTACGAGCAGTACTTC.

The rearrangement uses TRBV19 and TRBJ1-5; 9 bases fit TRBD1. The J segment lost 5 bases and the V segment lost 4 bases, leaving 6 bases of the junction unmatched. The germline CDR1 and CDR2 sequences are LNHDA and SQIVND (reference sequence). The CDR3 spans 15 residues. CDR3 nucleotides: TGTGCCAGTAGTACCTTCGGACAGGGGCATCAGCCCCAGCATTTT. Protein sequence: CASSTFGQGHQPQHF.

V is TRBV28 and J is TRBJ2-7; TRBD2 aligns across 12 bases. CDR1 and CDR2 from the germline V gene are MDHEN and SYDVKM. There are 15 residues in the CDR3. With 0 bases clipped from V and 3 bases from J, the junction kept 0 bases outside the gene matches. The CDR3 sequence is CASSLWTSGSYEQYF. In nucleotides, the CDR3 is TGTGCCAGCAGTTTATGGACTAGCGGGAGCTACGAGCAGTACTTC.

This clone was seen once. The genes are TRBV27 and TRBJ2-1; 8 nucleotides line up with TRBD1. CDR1 and CDR2 from the germline V gene are MNHEY and SMNVEV (reference sequence). The CDR3 has 14 residues. Unmatched junction bases numbered 9, after V lost 10 bases and J lost 4 bases. The CDR3 bases are TGTGCCACCACAAGGACAGGGATTTACAATGAGCAGTTCTTC. It encodes CATTRTGIYNEQFF.

The V gene is TRBV5-1, the J gene TRBJ2-5; D is possibly TRBD1 (7 bases). Germline CDR1 SGHRS, CDR2 YFSETQ. This CDR3 contains 14 residues. V lost 3 bases, J lost 4 bases, and 13 bases lay in between. For the CDR3, the DNA is TGCGCCAGCAGCTCAGTTCAGGGGGGAGAGACCCAGTACTTC. Amino acid sequence: CASSSVQGGETQYF.

The V and J genes are TRBV5-5 and TRBJ1-5; TRBD1 might be the D (6 bases). CDR1 SGHKS and CDR2 YYEKEE come from the germline V gene (reference sequence). V gave up 4 bases and J gave up 0 bases, with 11 bases separating them. The CDR3 length is 15 residues. Here the CDR3 reads CASSPRQDSNQPQHF. The CDR3 nucleotides read TGTGCCAGCAGCCCCCGACAGGATAGCAATCAGCCCCAGCATTTT. Based on the CDR3 plus reference TRBV5-5 and TRBJ1-5, the full variable domain is DAGVTQSPTHLIKTRGQQVTLRCSPISGHKSVSWYQQVLGQGPQFIFQYYEKEERGRGNFPDRFSARQFPNYSSELNVNALLLGDSALYLCASSPRQDSNQPQHFGDGTRLSIL.

This CDR3 reads CASRSTGNSPPLHF. The CDR3 region has the DNA TGTGCCAGTAGGTCGACAGGGAACAGTCCACCCCTCCACTTT. The rearrangement uses TRBV19 and TRBJ1-6; 7 bases are a match to TRBD1. V lost 6 bases and J lost 11; bases outside the gene matches: 10. The CDR3 length is 14 residues. The germline gives CDR1 LNHDA, CDR2 SQIVND (reference sequence).

This clone has more than one count but fewer than ten. V is TRBV7-9 and J is TRBJ1-6; 8 bases are a match to TRBD1. V shed 1 base, J shed 10 bases, and the junction held 0 bases outside the gene matches. CDR1 and CDR2 (germline): SEHNR, FQNEAQ (reference sequence). The CDR3 sequence is 13 residues long. The CDR3 region has the DNA TGTGCCAGCAGCTTAGGACAGGGGTCACCCCTCCACTTT. Its protein is CASSLGQGSPLHF.

This sequence joins TRBV4-2 and TRBJ1-5, with D possibly TRBD1 on 5 matching bases. CDR1 and CDR2 (germline): LGHNA, YNFKEQ. V gave up 3 bases and J gave up 4 bases, with 13 bases separating them. The CDR3 covers 15 residues. The CDR3, as DNA: TGTGCCAGCAGCCAGTCTGCCCGGGGGAATCAGCCCCAGCATTTT. It encodes CASSQSARGNQPQHF.

This clone turned up a few times. V gene TRBV9 combines with J gene TRBJ2-3, with a weak D call TRBD2 (7 bases). The germline V gene encodes CDR1 SGDLS and CDR2 YYNGEE. The length of the CDR3 is 13 residues. Between the trimmed V and J ends, which lost 7 bases and 5 bases, there was a span of 14 bases. CDR3 amino acids: CASGRGSEDTQYF. CDR3 nucleotide sequence: TGTGCCAGCGGGAGGGGGAGTGAAGATACGCAGTATTTT.

This chain uses TRBV19 with TRBJ1-5; D is perhaps TRBD1 (5 bases). V lost 6 bases and J lost 3, with 9 bases in between. Germline V lookup: CDR1 LNHDA, CDR2 SQIVND (reference sequence). The CDR3 is made up of 13 amino acids. CDR3 DNA sequence: TGTGCCAGTAGGGGACTGATCAATCAGCCCCAGCATTTT. Translating it yields CASRGLINQPQHF.

This clone was observed once. The V gene is TRBV5-4, the J gene TRBJ2-2, with 8 bases matching TRBD2. V lost 0 bases and J lost 7; bases outside the gene matches: 8. The CDR3 runs to 16 residues. Per germline, CDR1 SGHNT and CDR2 YYREEE (reference sequence). For the CDR3, the DNA is TGTGCCAGCAGCTTGGACGGCGGGAGGAGGGGCGGGGAGCTGTTTTTT. It yields the protein CASSLDGGRRGGELFF.

The gene calls are TRBV12-3 or TRBV12-4 and TRBJ2-1; D not resolved. CDR3 length: 12 amino acids. V was shortened by 5 bases and J by 7 bases, with 9 bases between the two germline ends. DNA for the CDR3: TGTGCCAGCAGTACTGGTGTGAATGAGCAGTTCTTC. Its protein is CASSTGVNEQFF.

CDR3 protein: CASLEAGGNTQYF. CDR3 sequence (DNA): TGTGCCAGCCTAGAGGCGGGGGGCAATACGCAGTATTTT. The chain employs TRBV18 and TRBJ2-3; 8 positions match TRBD2. Germline loops: CDR1 KGHSH, CDR2 LQKENI. V dropped 8 bases and J dropped 7; count of bases not matched to a gene: 8. The CDR3 covers 13 residues. Looking up the rest from reference TRBV18 and TRBJ2-3 gives the full variable domain: NAGVMQNPRHLVRRRGQEARLRCSPMKGHSHVYWYRQLPEEGLKFMVYLQKENIIDESGMPKERFSAEFPKEGPSILRIQQVVRGDSAAYFCASLEAGGNTQYFGPGTRLTVL.

The gene calls are TRBV6-5 and TRBJ2-7, with 13 bases fitting TRBD2. The J segment lost 2 bases and the V segment lost 5 bases, leaving 3 bases of the junction unmatched. The CDR3 loop spans 15 amino acids. The germline V gene has CDR1 MNHEY and CDR2 SVGAGI. CDR3 region: CASSPGLAGTYEQYF. For the CDR3, the DNA is TGTGCCAGCAGTCCGGGACTAGCGGGAACCTACGAGCAGTACTTC.

CDR3 nucleotides: TGTGCCAGCAGCAGCAAACAGGGAGGGGTTACGCAGTATTTT. The encoded protein is CASSSKQGGVTQYF. The chain recombines TRBV5-4 with TRBJ2-3; TRBD2 might be the D (7 bases). The V gene lost 4 bases and the J gene lost 8 bases, with 17 bases spanning the gap. CDR1 is SGHNT, CDR2 YYREEE, per germline (reference sequence). The CDR3 extends over 14 amino acids.

V and J are TRBV4-1 and TRBJ1-2; D possibly corresponds to TRBD1 (5 bases). From germline, CDR1 is MGHRA and CDR2 YSYEKL. Between the trimmed V and J ends, which lost 4 bases and 4 bases, there was a span of 16 bases. This CDR3 comprises 15 residues. CDR3 nucleotide sequence: TGCGCCAGCAGCCTAAGTATGCGGGGCTTCTATGGCTACACCTTC. Amino acid sequence: CASSLSMRGFYGYTF.

The chain recombines TRBV6-5 with TRBJ1-5; D remains unclear. The V end was cut by 8 bases, the J end by 0 bases, with 11 bases between. Germline V gene sequence: CDR1 MNHEY, CDR2 SVGAGI. This CDR3 has 14 residues. The CDR3 reads CASELGNSNQPQHF. CDR3 nucleotide sequence: TGTGCCAGCGAGCTCGGGAATAGCAATCAGCCCCAGCATTTT.

V and J are TRBV2 and TRBJ2-3; D might be TRBD2 (5 bases). V was clipped by 6 bases and J by 0 bases, with 13 bases between them. The CDR3 is 15 amino acids. From germline, CDR1 is SNHLY and CDR2 FYNNEI. The DNA of the CDR3 is TGTGCCAGCAGCGGAGGCGCAGCGAGCACAGATACGCAGTATTTT. This gives the protein CASSGGAASTDTQYF.

The V gene is TRBV2, the J gene TRBJ2-7; 10 bases fit TRBD2. The CDR3 is 14 residues long. V was pared by 7 bases and J by 4 bases, with 7 bases of the junction left unmatched. Looked up from germline, CDR1 is SNHLY and CDR2 is FYNNEI. CDR3 in DNA: TGTGCCAGCAAGGGACTAGCGTCGATTTACGAGCAGTACTTC. It yields the protein CASKGLASIYEQYF.

The sample holds one count of this clone. J is TRBJ2-7 and V is TRBV25-1; the D gene is possibly TRBD2 (6 bases). CDR1 is MGHDK and CDR2 is SYGVNS in the germline V gene. This CDR3 contains 15 residues. V was cut by 5 bases and J by 3 bases, with 17 bases left in between. The chain's CDR3 is CASSYAGLTGYEQYF. The CDR3 region has the DNA TGTGCCAGCAGTTACGCGGGGCTCACGGGCTACGAGCAGTACTTC.

The chain uses TRBV11-3 and TRBJ2-7, with a weak D call TRBD1 (6 bases). V was cut by 3 bases and J by 2 bases, with 14 bases left in between. This CDR3 is 15 amino acids long. The germline V gene encodes CDR1 SGHNT and CDR2 YENEEA. The CDR3 is CASSLAAGAPYEQYF. DNA of the CDR3: TGTGCCAGCAGCTTGGCGGCAGGGGCCCCCTACGAGCAGTACTTC.